The 6 T cell receptor beta chains in this list originate from one sample, sequenced in a study of cytomegalovirus exposure and HLA in healthy donors. Use of 60 Vbeta and 13 Jbeta primers characterized the PCR. Clones were read by immunoSEQ multiplex PCR, and TCRdb kept only the in-frame ones, dropping some. The sample contains 100,000 or so clones, around three quarters of which appear only once. The specimen was PBMCs. The receptors were gathered from a human donor in good health.

The chain uses TRBV5-1 and TRBJ1-5, with 9 bases matching TRBD1. From germline, CDR1 is SGHRS and CDR2 YFSETQ. The CDR3 covers 14 residues. Losses at the gene ends were 4 bases for V and 5 bases for J; bases not matched to a gene: 4. Here the CDR3 reads CASSVGQGDQPQHF. The CDR3 DNA is TGCGCCAGCAGCGTGGGACAGGGTGATCAGCCCCAGCATTTT.

This clone was observed once. V and J are TRBV27 and TRBJ1-4, with 7 nucleotides matching TRBD1. The junction had 6 bases not matched to a gene; V was cut back by 3 bases and J by 5 bases. The CDR3 runs to 15 residues. Germline values: CDR1 MNHEY, CDR2 SMNVEV (reference sequence). The CDR3 DNA is TGTGCCAGCAGTTTGGGGTGGGGACAGAATGAAAAACTGTTTTTT. It encodes CASSLGWGQNEKLFF.

This clone was found once. This chain links TRBV10-3 with TRBJ2-3, with 8 bases fitting TRBD2. Germline-derived CDR1 and CDR2 are ENHRY and SYGVKD. The ends lost 0 bases at V and 3 bases at J; junction bases unmatched: 14. This CDR3 spans 19 amino acids. CDR3 amino acids: CAISESVTSEGYLTDTQYF. The CDR3 coding sequence is TGTGCCATCAGTGAGTCGGTGACTAGCGAAGGATATTTGACAGATACGCAGTATTTT.

This clone was seen a single time. The rearrangement joins TRBV4-3 to TRBJ2-5; 7 bases are shared with TRBD1. J was trimmed by 4 bases and V by 0 bases; bases with no gene match: 11. Germline V lookup: CDR1 LGHNA, CDR2 YSLEER. CDR3 length: 17 residues. The CDR3 DNA reads as TGCGCCAGCAGCCAAGACTTTCCACCGACAGGGCGAGAGACCCAGTACTTC. Residues: CASSQDFPPTGRETQYF.

The gene calls are TRBV7-9 and TRBJ2-3, with TRBD2 matching over 11 bases. V shed 2 bases and J 4 bases; nucleotides not matched to a gene: 8. The germline CDR1 and CDR2 sequences are SEHNR and FQNEAQ (reference sequence). The CDR3 is 17 amino acids. CDR3 protein: CASSLKSIAGGADTQYF. In nucleotides, the CDR3 is TGTGCCAGCAGCTTAAAGTCCATAGCGGGAGGGGCAGATACGCAGTATTTT.

This chain connects TRBV7-6 to TRBJ2-2; D is perhaps TRBD2 (5 bases). The V gene's germline CDR1 is SGHVS and CDR2 FNYEAQ. Between the trimmed V and J ends, which lost 0 bases and 5 bases, there was a span of 19 bases. The CDR3 runs to 18 residues. The CDR3 spells CASSLATSLGGRTGELFF. CDR3 bases: TGTGCCAGCAGCTTAGCTACTAGTTTAGGAGGACGTACCGGGGAGCTGTTTTTT.